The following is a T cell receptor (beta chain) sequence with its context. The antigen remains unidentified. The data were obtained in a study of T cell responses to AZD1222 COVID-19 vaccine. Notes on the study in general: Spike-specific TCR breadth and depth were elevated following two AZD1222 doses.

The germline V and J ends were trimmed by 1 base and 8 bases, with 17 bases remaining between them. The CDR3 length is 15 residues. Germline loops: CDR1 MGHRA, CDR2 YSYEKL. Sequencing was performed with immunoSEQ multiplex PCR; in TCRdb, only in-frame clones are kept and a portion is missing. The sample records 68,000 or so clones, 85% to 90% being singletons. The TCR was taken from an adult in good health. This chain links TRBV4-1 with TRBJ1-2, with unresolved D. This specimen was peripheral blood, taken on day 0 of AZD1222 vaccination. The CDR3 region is CASSQGGEFSGGYTF. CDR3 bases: TGCGCCAGCAGCCAAGGTGGGGAATTCTCGGGGGGCTACACCTTC.